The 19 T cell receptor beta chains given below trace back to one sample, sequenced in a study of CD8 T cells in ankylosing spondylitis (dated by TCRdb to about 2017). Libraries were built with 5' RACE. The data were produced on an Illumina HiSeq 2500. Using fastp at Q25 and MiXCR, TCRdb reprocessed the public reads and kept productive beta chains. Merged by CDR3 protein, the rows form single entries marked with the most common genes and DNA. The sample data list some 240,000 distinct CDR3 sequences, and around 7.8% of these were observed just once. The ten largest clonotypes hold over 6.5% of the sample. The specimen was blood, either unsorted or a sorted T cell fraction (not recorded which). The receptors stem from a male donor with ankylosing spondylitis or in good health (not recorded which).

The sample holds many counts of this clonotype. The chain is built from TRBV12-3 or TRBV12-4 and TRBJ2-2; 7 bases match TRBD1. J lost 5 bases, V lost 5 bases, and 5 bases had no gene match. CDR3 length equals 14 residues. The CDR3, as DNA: TGTGCCAGCAGTGCGGACAGGACTACCGGGGAGCTGTTTTTT. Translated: CASSADRTTGELFF.

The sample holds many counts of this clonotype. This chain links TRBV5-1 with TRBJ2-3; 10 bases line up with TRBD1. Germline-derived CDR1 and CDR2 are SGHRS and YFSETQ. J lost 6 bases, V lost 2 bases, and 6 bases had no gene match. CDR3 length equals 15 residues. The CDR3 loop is CASSFPGQGTDTQYF. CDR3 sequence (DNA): TGCGCCAGCAGCTTTCCGGGACAGGGGACTGATACGCAGTATTTT. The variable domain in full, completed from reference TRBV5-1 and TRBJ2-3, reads KAGVTQTPRYLIKTRGQQVTLSCSPISGHRSVSWYQQTPGQGLQFLFEYFSETQRNKGNFPGRFSGRQFSNSRSEMNVSTLELGDSALYLCASSFPGQGTDTQYFGPGTRLTVL.

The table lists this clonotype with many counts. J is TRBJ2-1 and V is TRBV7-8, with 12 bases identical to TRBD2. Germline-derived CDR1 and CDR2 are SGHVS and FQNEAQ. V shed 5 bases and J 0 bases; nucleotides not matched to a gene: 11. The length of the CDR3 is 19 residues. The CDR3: CASSITGTSGLSSYNEQFF. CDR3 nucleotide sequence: TGTGCCAGCAGCATAACCGGGACTAGCGGGCTCAGCTCCTACAATGAGCAGTTCTTC.

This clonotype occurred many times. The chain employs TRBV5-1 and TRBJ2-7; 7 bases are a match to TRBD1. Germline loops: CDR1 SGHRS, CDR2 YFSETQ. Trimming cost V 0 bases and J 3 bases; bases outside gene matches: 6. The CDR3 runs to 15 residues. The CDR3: CASSLEGQPLYEQYF. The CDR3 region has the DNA TGCGCCAGCAGCTTGGAGGGACAGCCCCTCTACGAGCAGTACTTC.

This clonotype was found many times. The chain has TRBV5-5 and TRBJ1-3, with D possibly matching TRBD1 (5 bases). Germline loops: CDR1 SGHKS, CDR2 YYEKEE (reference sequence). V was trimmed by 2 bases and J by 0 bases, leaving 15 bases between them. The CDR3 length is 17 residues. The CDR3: CASSLSTAGASGNTIYF. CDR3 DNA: TGTGCCAGCAGCTTATCGACAGCAGGAGCCTCTGGAAACACCATATATTTT.

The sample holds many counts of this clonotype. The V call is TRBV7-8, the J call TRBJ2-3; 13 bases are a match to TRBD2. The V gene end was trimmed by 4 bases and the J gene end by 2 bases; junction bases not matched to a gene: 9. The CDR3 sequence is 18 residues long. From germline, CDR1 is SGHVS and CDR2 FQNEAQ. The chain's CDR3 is CASSSGTSGIGLTDTQYF. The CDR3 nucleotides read TGTGCCAGCAGCTCCGGGACTAGCGGGATTGGCCTCACAGATACGCAGTATTTT.

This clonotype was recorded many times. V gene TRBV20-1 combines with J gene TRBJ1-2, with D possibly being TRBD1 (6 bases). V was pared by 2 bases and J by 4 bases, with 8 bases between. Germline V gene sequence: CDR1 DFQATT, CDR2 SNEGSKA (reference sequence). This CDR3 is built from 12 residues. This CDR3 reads CSARTGTYGYTF. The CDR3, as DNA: TGCAGTGCTAGAACAGGGACCTATGGCTACACCTTC.

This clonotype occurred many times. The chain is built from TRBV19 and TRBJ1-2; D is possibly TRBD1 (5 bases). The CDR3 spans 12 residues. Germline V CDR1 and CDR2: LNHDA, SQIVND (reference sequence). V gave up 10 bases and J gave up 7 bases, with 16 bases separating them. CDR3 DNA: TGTGCCACCCAAGAGGGGTTTCTTGGCTACACCTTC. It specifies CATQEGFLGYTF. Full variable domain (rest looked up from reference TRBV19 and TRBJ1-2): DGGITQSPKYLFRKEGQNVTLSCEQNLNHDAMYWYRQDPGQGLRLIYYSQIVNDFQKGDIAEGYSVSREKKESFPLTVTSAQKNPTAFYLCATQEGFLGYTFGSGTRLTVV.

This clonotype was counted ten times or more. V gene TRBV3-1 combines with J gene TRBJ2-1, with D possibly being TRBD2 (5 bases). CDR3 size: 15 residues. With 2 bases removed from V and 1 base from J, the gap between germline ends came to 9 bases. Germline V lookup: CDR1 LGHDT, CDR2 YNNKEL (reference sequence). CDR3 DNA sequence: TGTGCCAGCAGCCAATACGGGGAGTCCTACAATGAGCAGTTCTTC. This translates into CASSQYGESYNEQFF.

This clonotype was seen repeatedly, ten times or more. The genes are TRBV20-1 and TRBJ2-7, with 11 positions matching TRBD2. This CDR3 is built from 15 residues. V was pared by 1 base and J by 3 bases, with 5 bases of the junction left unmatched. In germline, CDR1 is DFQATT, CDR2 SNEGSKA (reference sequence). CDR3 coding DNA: TGCAGTGCTAGAGGGGGACTAGCGGACTTCTACGAGCAGTACTTC. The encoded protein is CSARGGLADFYEQYF.

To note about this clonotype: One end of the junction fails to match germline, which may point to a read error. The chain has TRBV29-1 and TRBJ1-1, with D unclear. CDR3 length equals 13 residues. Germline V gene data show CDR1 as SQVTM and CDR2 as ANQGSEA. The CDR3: CSVEGHRNTEASF. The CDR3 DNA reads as TGCAGCGTTGAAGGTCATCGAAACACTGAAGCTTCCTTT.

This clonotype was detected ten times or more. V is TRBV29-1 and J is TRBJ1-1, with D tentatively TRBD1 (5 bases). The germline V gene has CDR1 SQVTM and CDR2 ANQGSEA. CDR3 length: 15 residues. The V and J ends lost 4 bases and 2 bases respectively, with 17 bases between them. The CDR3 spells CSVVGVGEGNTEAFF. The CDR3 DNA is TGCAGCGTTGTAGGGGTGGGGGAGGGAAACACTGAAGCTTTCTTT.

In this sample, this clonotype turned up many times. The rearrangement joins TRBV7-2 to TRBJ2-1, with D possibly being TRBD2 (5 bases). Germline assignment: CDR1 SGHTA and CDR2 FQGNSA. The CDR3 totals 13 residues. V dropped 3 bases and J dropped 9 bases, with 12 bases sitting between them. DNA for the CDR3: TGTGCCAGCAGCTTCAACGGAGGAGCTGAGCAGTTCTTC. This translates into CASSFNGGAEQFF.

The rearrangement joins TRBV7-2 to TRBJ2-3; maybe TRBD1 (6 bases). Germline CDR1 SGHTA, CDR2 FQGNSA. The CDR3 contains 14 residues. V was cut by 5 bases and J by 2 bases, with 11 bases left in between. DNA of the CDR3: TGTGCCAGCAGCCCGCGGACAGTCACAGATACGCAGTATTTT. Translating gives CASSPRTVTDTQYF.

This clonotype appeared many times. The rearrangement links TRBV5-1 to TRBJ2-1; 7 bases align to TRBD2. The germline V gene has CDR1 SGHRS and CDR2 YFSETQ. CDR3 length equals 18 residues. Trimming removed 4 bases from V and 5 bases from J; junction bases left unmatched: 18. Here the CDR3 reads CASSPAYLGEGKNNEQFF. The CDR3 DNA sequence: TGCGCCAGCAGCCCAGCCTACTTGGGGGAGGGCAAAAACAATGAGCAGTTCTTC.

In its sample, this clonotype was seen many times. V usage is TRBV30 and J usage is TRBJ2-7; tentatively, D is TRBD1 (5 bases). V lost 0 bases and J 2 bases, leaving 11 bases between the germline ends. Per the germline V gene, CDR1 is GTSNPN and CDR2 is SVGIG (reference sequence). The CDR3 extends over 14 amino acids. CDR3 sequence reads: CAWSVPGQPYEQYF. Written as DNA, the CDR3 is TGTGCCTGGAGTGTCCCAGGGCAACCCTACGAGCAGTACTTC.

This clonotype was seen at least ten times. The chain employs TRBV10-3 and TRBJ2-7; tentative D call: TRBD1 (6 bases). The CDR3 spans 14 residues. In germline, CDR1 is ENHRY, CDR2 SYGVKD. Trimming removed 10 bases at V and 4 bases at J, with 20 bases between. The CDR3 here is CATEGSGTRYEQYF. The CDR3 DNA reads TGTGCCACAGAGGGATCCGGGACACGTTACGAGCAGTACTTC.

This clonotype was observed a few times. The CDR3 is CASRGRLAGGEDTQYF. In DNA, the CDR3 is TGTGCCAGCAGGGGAAGACTAGCGGGAGGGGAAGATACGCAGTATTTT. The chain employs TRBV2 and TRBJ2-3; TRBD2 aligns across 14 bases. This CDR3 has 16 residues. V dropped 6 bases and J dropped 5; count of bases not matched to a gene: 7. The germline CDR1 and CDR2 sequences are SNHLY and FYNNEI. The complete variable domain, with remaining parts taken from reference TRBV2 and TRBJ2-3, reads EPEVTQTPSHQVTQMGQEVILRCVPISNHLYFYWYRQILGQKVEFLVSFYNNEISEKSEIFDDQFSVERPDGSNFTLKIRSTKLEDSAMYFCASRGRLAGGEDTQYFGPGTRLTVL.

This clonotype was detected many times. CDR3 coding DNA: TGTGCCATCAGCACCGGACCTCATGGGGGTACCTACAATGAGCAGTTCTTC. Protein product: CAISTGPHGGTYNEQFF. The chain carries TRBV10-3 and TRBJ2-1; D tentatively fits TRBD1 or TRBD2 (5 bases each). The CDR3 contains 17 residues. CDR1 is ENHRY and CDR2 is SYGVKD in the germline V gene. V lost 6 bases and J lost 2, with 20 bases in between.